Below, 29 T cell receptor beta chains from the same sample are listed, as sequenced in a study of T cell clonotyping in hematopoietic cell transplantation. This sample's time point: recipient sample about 28 days before transplant, after cytoreduction. Data came from immunoSEQ multiplex PCR; TCRdb stores just in-frame clones and leaves some out. The sample lists approximately 80,000 clones, almost 97% seen once, with roughly 1.5% in the top ten. Specimen: peripheral blood mononuclear cells, collected before stem cell transplant. These receptors were obtained from a woman aged 45-60 years with acute myeloid leukemia. Some clones in this sample may be carry-over from other donors' samples.

CDR3 amino acids: CASSEAVYEQYF. CDR3 bases: TGTGCCAGCAGTGAAGCGGTCTACGAGCAGTACTTC. The chain is built from TRBV2 and TRBJ2-7, with D unresolved. This CDR3 region has 12 residues. CDR1 and CDR2 from the germline V gene are SNHLY and FYNNEI. The V and J ends lost 0 bases and 3 bases respectively, with 3 bases between them. The variable domain in full, with the rest retrieved from reference TRBV2 and TRBJ2-7, is EPEVTQTPSHQVTQMGQEVILRCVPISNHLYFYWYRQILGQKVEFLVSFYNNEISEKSEIFDDQFSVERPDGSNFTLKIRSTKLEDSAMYFCASSEAVYEQYFGPGTRLTVT.

CDR3 coding DNA: TGTGCCAGCAGGTTGCCCGGCGGAAACACCATATATTTT. The encoded protein is CASRLPGGNTIYF. The chain combines TRBV6-5 with TRBJ1-3, with unresolved D. The germline V and J ends were trimmed by 6 bases and 4 bases, with 10 bases remaining between them. CDR1 and CDR2 (germline): MNHEY, SVGAGI. The CDR3 consists of 13 residues.

In this sample, this clone turned up a few times. The chain recombines TRBV5-6 with TRBJ1-2, with TRBD1 identical over 8 bases. The CDR3 covers 12 residues. J gave up 9 bases and V 2 bases, and 3 bases lay outside the gene matches. In germline, CDR1 is SGHDT, CDR2 YYEEEE. For the CDR3, the DNA is TGTGCCAGCAGCTTCGGACAGGGTAGCTACACCTTC. Translated: CASSFGQGSYTF. The variable domain in full, completed from reference TRBV5-6 and TRBJ1-2, reads DAGVTQSPTHLIKTRGQQVTLRCSPKSGHDTVSWYQQALGQGPQFIFQYYEEEERQRGNFPDRFSGHQFPNYSSELNVNALLLGDSALYLCASSFGQGSYTFGSGTRLTVV.

This CDR3 reads CASSRFAYEQYF. CDR3 nucleotide sequence: TGTGCCAGCAGCCGCTTCGCCTACGAGCAGTACTTC. J is TRBJ2-7 and V is TRBV11-2, with D unresolved. Trimming removed 5 bases at V and 2 bases at J, with 7 bases between. CDR3 length: 12 amino acids. Germline lookup yields CDR1 SGHAT and CDR2 FQNNGV.

The chain recombines TRBV6-5 with TRBJ2-1; D is perhaps TRBD1 (6 bases). The germline CDR1 and CDR2 sequences are MNHEY and SVGAGI. V was shortened by 7 bases and J by 0 bases, with 13 bases between the two germline ends. The CDR3 has 15 residues. The DNA for the CDR3 is TGTGCCAGCACCAGGGGCGGAAGCTCCTACAATGAGCAGTTCTTC. Translation gives CASTRGGSSYNEQFF.

CDR3 loop: CASRPRGAGGYTF. CDR3 coding DNA: TGTGCCAGCAGACCACGGGGGGCTGGGGGCTACACCTTC. The J gene is TRBJ1-2, the V gene TRBV6-5, with D perhaps TRBD1 (6 bases). The V end was cut by 6 bases, the J end by 8 bases, with 16 bases between. The CDR3 totals 13 residues. Germline values: CDR1 MNHEY, CDR2 SVGAGI.

The V and J genes are TRBV30 and TRBJ2-7; TRBD1 agrees at 10 bases. Trimming cost V 2 bases and J 5 bases; bases outside gene matches: 6. Germline V CDR1 and CDR2: GTSNPN, SVGIG (reference sequence). This CDR3 region has 14 residues. The CDR3 protein is CAWSPGQGGHEQYF. CDR3 nucleotides: TGTGCCTGGAGTCCCGGACAGGGGGGGCACGAGCAGTACTTC.

This clone is a singleton in its sample. The J gene is TRBJ1-1, the V gene TRBV27, with 9 positions matching TRBD1. The CDR3 consists of 14 residues. V lost 6 bases to trimming and J lost 5 bases; unmatched junction nucleotides: 7. Per germline, CDR1 MNHEY and CDR2 SMNVEV (reference sequence). The CDR3 loop is CASSPGQGLTEAFF. In nucleotides, the CDR3 is TGTGCCAGCAGCCCTGGACAGGGGCTAACTGAAGCTTTCTTT.

The chain employs TRBV20-1 and TRBJ2-1; the D is unclear. V gave up 5 bases and J gave up 7 bases, with 6 bases separating them. The CDR3 loop spans 10 amino acids. Germline CDR1 reads DFQATT; CDR2 reads SNEGSKA (reference sequence). The CDR3, as DNA: TGCAGTGCTCCTAGTAATGAGCAGTTCTTC. It is translated as CSAPSNEQFF.

This clone came up once. J is TRBJ2-5 and V is TRBV7-2; D uncertain. The germline V gene encodes CDR1 SGHTA and CDR2 FQGNSA. This CDR3 has 12 residues. V dropped 5 bases and J dropped 13 bases, with 17 bases sitting between them. CDR3 sequence (DNA): TGTGCCAGCAGCGTCGGCCTTCGGAGTACGTACTTC. As protein: CASSVGLRSTYF. Full variable domain (missing parts from reference TRBV7-2 and TRBJ2-5): GAGVSQSPSNKVTEKGKDVELRCDPISGHTALYWYRQSLGQGLEFLIYFQGNSAPDKSGLPSDRFSAERTGGSVSTLTIQRTQQEDSAVYLCASSVGLRSTYFGPGTRLLVL.

This clone was seen a single time. The genes are TRBV19 and TRBJ2-5; TRBD1 matches at 12 bases. The CDR3 runs to 14 residues. The V gene's germline CDR1 is LNHDA and CDR2 SQIVND (reference sequence). V was clipped by 7 bases and J by 4 bases; unmatched bases: 4. CDR3 region: CASTQGQGAETQYF. CDR3 in DNA: TGTGCCAGTACCCAGGGACAGGGGGCAGAGACCCAGTACTTC.

This clone was found a few times. This chain links TRBV30 with TRBJ1-2; TRBD1 agrees at 11 bases. Per germline, CDR1 GTSNPN and CDR2 SVGIG (reference sequence). This CDR3 is built from 14 residues. V dropped 2 bases and J dropped 8; count of bases not matched to a gene: 7. The CDR3 reads CAWSRAGTGGGYTF. CDR3 sequence (DNA): TGTGCCTGGAGTCGGGCCGGGACAGGGGGAGGCTACACCTTC.

The chain carries TRBV6-6 and TRBJ1-1; D gene uncertain. Trimming removed 0 bases from V and 0 bases from J, with 8 bases in between. The length of the CDR3 is 15 residues. In germline, CDR1 is MNHNY, CDR2 SVGAGI (reference sequence). CDR3 coding DNA: TGTGCCAGCAGTTACTCGGCGCTTATGAACACTGAAGCTTTCTTT. Amino acids: CASSYSALMNTEAFF.

This sequence joins TRBV6-1 and TRBJ1-5; TRBD1 matches at 8 bases. With V trimmed by 4 bases and J by 4 bases, 9 bases remained unmatched. This CDR3 region has 16 residues. Germline lookup yields CDR1 MNHNS and CDR2 SASEGT. CDR3 sequence (DNA): TGTGCCAGCAGTGTAGAGGGACAGGTTACTAATCAGCCCCAGCATTTT. Translation gives CASSVEGQVTNQPQHF.

The V call is TRBV6-1, the J call TRBJ2-7, with D unresolved. Germline V CDR1 and CDR2: MNHNS, SASEGT. Trimming took off 6 bases at V and 6 bases at J, with 21 bases between the two ends. This CDR3 is built from 15 residues. CDR3 bases: TGTGCCAGCAGCCGACCGACCGACACCTCTAGCGAGCAGTACTTC. This encodes CASSRPTDTSSEQYF.

The J gene is TRBJ1-6, the V gene TRBV19; D remains ambiguous. This CDR3 contains 14 residues. V was cut by 6 bases and J by 0 bases, with 6 bases left in between. Per the germline V gene, CDR1 is LNHDA and CDR2 is SQIVND (reference sequence). The CDR3 sequence: CASRGSSYNSPLHF. The CDR3 DNA follows: TGTGCCAGTAGGGGAAGCTCCTATAATTCACCCCTCCACTTT.

This rearrangement joins TRBV6-1 to TRBJ1-5; D unclear. CDR3 length: 14 amino acids. Looked up from germline, CDR1 is MNHNS and CDR2 is SASEGT. Trimming left V 1 base short and J 4 bases short, with 8 bases between. CDR3 loop: CASSEGQVNQPQHF. In DNA, the CDR3 is TGTGCCAGCAGTGAAGGTCAGGTAAATCAGCCCCAGCATTTT.

The CDR3 loop is CASSLVEGPGELFF. For the CDR3, the DNA is TGCGCCAGCAGCTTGGTTGAGGGCCCCGGGGAGCTGTTTTTT. This sequence joins TRBV5-1 and TRBJ2-2; weak D call: TRBD2 (5 bases). With 0 bases removed from V and 6 bases from J, the gap between germline ends came to 9 bases. The CDR3 has 14 residues. Germline assignment: CDR1 SGHRS and CDR2 YFSETQ.

The V gene is TRBV4-1, the J gene TRBJ1-3, with 10 bases matching TRBD1. CDR1 MGHRA and CDR2 YSYEKL come from the germline V gene. This CDR3 has 16 residues. Trimming removed 5 bases from V and 4 bases from J; junction bases left unmatched: 8. CDR3 nucleotides: TGCGCCAGCAGCACGGGACAGGGGTACTCAGGAAACACCATATATTTT. The encoded protein is CASSTGQGYSGNTIYF.

This clone was recorded only once. V usage is TRBV5-1 and J usage is TRBJ1-5; 7 bases are a match to TRBD1. J was trimmed by 7 bases and V by 1 base; bases with no gene match: 5. This CDR3 is built from 14 residues. In germline, CDR1 is SGHRS, CDR2 YFSETQ. The CDR3 sequence: CASSLTGAGQPQHF. In DNA, the CDR3 is TGCGCCAGCAGCTTGACAGGGGCGGGGCAGCCCCAGCATTTT.

The chain recombines TRBV23-1 with TRBJ1-5; TRBD1 is a possible D gene (6 bases). TRBV23-1 qualifies as an ORF whose function is uncertain. V was shortened by 4 bases and J by 3 bases, with 13 bases between the two germline ends. The CDR3 is made up of 15 amino acids. The CDR3 loop reads CASSLQYRDNQPQHF. The CDR3 coding sequence is TGCGCCAGCAGTCTTCAATACAGGGACAATCAGCCCCAGCATTTT.

This sequence joins TRBV23-1 and TRBJ2-7, with 8 bases fitting TRBD1. TRBV23-1 is an ORF for which the function is uncertain. CDR3 length equals 17 residues. The ends lost 0 bases at V and 5 bases at J; junction bases unmatched: 12. The CDR3 nucleotides read TGCGCCAGCAGTCAATCGATCTTACAGGGGGTAGTCCACGAGCAGTACTTC. This gives the protein CASSQSILQGVVHEQYF.

The chain has TRBV5-1 and TRBJ2-7, with a tentative D call TRBD2 (6 bases). Germline values: CDR1 SGHRS, CDR2 YFSETQ. Trimming shortened V by 6 bases and J by 3 bases, and 10 bases separated the two germline ends. This CDR3 has 12 residues. CDR3 DNA: TGCGCCAGCACTTCCGGGGGCTACGAGCAGTACTTC. Residues: CASTSGGYEQYF.

The V and J genes are TRBV30 and TRBJ2-1; D is unresolved. The CDR3 loop spans 12 amino acids. Germline V gene lookup returns CDR1 GTSNPN and CDR2 SVGIG (reference sequence). V lost 0 bases, J lost 9 bases, and 9 bases lay in between. CDR3 sequence (DNA): TGTGCCTGGAGTGTACGGCGCGGTGAGCAGTTCTTC. Translating it yields CAWSVRRGEQFF.

The chain uses TRBV27 and TRBJ1-5, with D unresolved. Germline loops: CDR1 MNHEY, CDR2 SMNVEV (reference sequence). V was trimmed by 5 bases and J by 0 bases, leaving 11 bases between them. CDR3 length: 15 residues. The CDR3: CASSLVGNSNQPQHF. CDR3 coding DNA: TGTGCCAGCAGTCTCGTTGGGAATAGCAATCAGCCCCAGCATTTT.

The V call is TRBV5-1, the J call TRBJ2-7; D is perhaps TRBD2 (5 bases). From germline, CDR1 is SGHRS and CDR2 YFSETQ. The CDR3 is 13 residues long. Trimming shortened V by 4 bases and J by 2 bases, and 10 bases separated the two germline ends. CDR3 in DNA: TGCGCCAGCAGCCATCGACTACCCTACGAGCAGTACTTC. Translation gives CASSHRLPYEQYF.

This chain joins TRBV9 and TRBJ1-2; 10 bases are shared with TRBD1. Germline trimming cut 0 bases from V and 5 bases from J; bases unmatched to any gene: 4. CDR1 SGDLS and CDR2 YYNGEE come from the germline V gene. The CDR3 is 15 amino acids. CDR3 sequence (DNA): TGTGCCAGCAGCGTAGAGACAGGGGGCCGGTATGGCTACACCTTC. Its translation: CASSVETGGRYGYTF.

The V and J genes are TRBV30 and TRBJ1-5; 7 bases fit TRBD1. The CDR3 loop spans 14 amino acids. V lost 6 bases to trimming and J lost 0 bases; unmatched junction nucleotides: 5. Germline CDR1 and CDR2: GTSNPN and SVGIG (reference sequence). The CDR3 reads CACVTGDSNQPQHF. CDR3 nucleotide sequence: TGTGCCTGCGTAACAGGGGATAGCAATCAGCCCCAGCATTTT.

The chain combines TRBV30 with TRBJ1-1; D is unclear. The CDR3 covers 12 residues. Germline V gene lookup returns CDR1 GTSNPN and CDR2 SVGIG (reference sequence). V was shortened by 5 bases and J by 7 bases, with 14 bases between the two germline ends. The CDR3 DNA is TGTGCCTGGCAGGCAATTATCGGTGAAGCTTTCTTT. The encoded protein is CAWQAIIGEAFF.